This T cell receptor beta chain was recorded in a study of PD-1 blockade in classical Hodgkin lymphoma. Study information: Intravenous infusions of nivolumab 3 mg/kg reached patients every 2 weeks. Regarding the study as a whole: Individuals who commenced nivolumab within less than 1 year of ASCT were excluded.

All patients relapsed after autologous stem cell transplantation, and brentuximab vedotin exposure varied. Complete response, partial response or progressive disease was each patient's best response. Remarks on this clone: What it binds is not known.

Profiling relied on immunoSEQ multiplex PCR, and the TCRdb table lists in-frame clones only, not all of them. The sample carries roughly 40,000 clones, around 86% recorded once. V lost 5 bases to trimming and J lost 7 bases, with 23 bases between them. There are 16 residues in the CDR3. The germline gives CDR1 SEHNR, CDR2 FQNEAQ (reference sequence). Sequencing was performed on peripheral blood mononuclear cells (PBMCs), taken at baseline. This TCR was recovered from a human donor with classical Hodgkin lymphoma. J is TRBJ1-1 and V is TRBV7-9; maybe TRBD1 (5 bases). Here the CDR3 DNA reads TGTGCCAGCAGCCGCCCGGTGGGGGGAAGGAGGGGTGAAGCTTTCTTT. Its translation: CASSRPVGGRRGEAFF.